The 30 T cell receptor beta chains below all came from one sample that was sequenced in a study of T cell clonotyping in hematopoietic cell transplantation. Only in-frame clones appear in the TCRdb table, and some are missing; sequencing was by immunoSEQ multiplex PCR. The sample consists of tens of thousands of clones, about 96% of them appearing once. Time point meaning: recipient sample about 28 days before transplant, after cytoreduction. Specimen: peripheral blood mononuclear cells, collected before stem cell transplant. The receptors stem from a woman in her fifties or sixties with acute myeloid leukemia. Some clones in this sample may be carry-over from other donors' samples.

The chain employs TRBV2 and TRBJ2-2; weak D call: TRBD1 (5 bases). Trimming pared 6 bases from V and 1 base from J, leaving 9 bases between. The germline V gene encodes CDR1 SNHLY and CDR2 FYNNEI. The CDR3 is 14 amino acids. Written as DNA, the CDR3 is TGTGCCAGCAGGAACGGACAGAACACCGGGGAGCTGTTTTTT. It is translated as CASRNGQNTGELFF.

The genes are TRBV2 and TRBJ1-6; perhaps TRBD1 as D (5 bases). CDR1 and CDR2 from the germline V gene are SNHLY and FYNNEI. This CDR3 comprises 15 residues. V shed 6 bases and J shed 7 bases, with 16 bases lying between them. Here the CDR3 DNA reads TGTGCCAGCAGACGAGAAGGGACGCGAAATTCACCCCTCCACTTT. It encodes CASRREGTRNSPLHF. Supplemented by reference TRBV2 and TRBJ1-6, the full variable domain reads EPEVTQTPSHQVTQMGQEVILRCVPISNHLYFYWYRQILGQKVEFLVSFYNNEISEKSEIFDDQFSVERPDGSNFTLKIRSTKLEDSAMYFCASRREGTRNSPLHFGNGTRLTVT.

The rearrangement joins TRBV19 to TRBJ2-5, with 7 bases matching TRBD1. CDR3 size: 15 residues. The ends lost 6 bases at V and 5 bases at J; junction bases unmatched: 12. Looked up from germline, CDR1 is LNHDA and CDR2 is SQIVND (reference sequence). CDR3 bases: TGTGCCAGTAGGGCGAGCCGACAGGGTGGCGAGACCCAGTACTTC. Translated: CASRASRQGGETQYF.

The V call is TRBV28, the J call TRBJ1-4; perhaps TRBD1 as D (5 bases). V was clipped by 5 bases and J by 7 bases, with 17 bases between them. The length of the CDR3 is 15 residues. CDR1 is MDHEN, CDR2 SYDVKM, per germline. Here the CDR3 reads CASSPAAGGGEKLFF. The CDR3 DNA reads as TGTGCCAGCAGTCCGGCCGCGGGCGGGGGTGAAAAACTGTTTTTT.

This chain links TRBV6-5 with TRBJ1-3; 7 nucleotides align to TRBD1. The CDR3 length is 15 residues. CDR1 and CDR2 from the germline V gene are MNHEY and SVGAGI. J lost 2 bases, V lost 6 bases, and 7 bases had no gene match. CDR3 in amino acids: CASSRRGQAGNTIYF. The CDR3 DNA follows: TGTGCCAGCAGCCGTAGGGGGCAGGCTGGAAACACCATATATTTT.

The chain employs TRBV19 and TRBJ1-1; a possible D gene is TRBD1 (6 bases). Germline CDR1 is LNHDA and CDR2 is SQIVND (reference sequence). This CDR3 has 12 amino acids. V gave up 6 bases and J gave up 8 bases, with 13 bases separating them. CDR3 residues: CASRVTGSEAFF. CDR3 in DNA: TGTGCCAGTAGGGTGACAGGATCCGAAGCTTTCTTT.

V gene TRBV30 combines with J gene TRBJ1-2; D not certain. The CDR3 sequence is 13 residues long. Trimming removed 0 bases from V and 7 bases from J, with 12 bases in between. Germline V gene sequence: CDR1 GTSNPN, CDR2 SVGIG (reference sequence). CDR3 nucleotide sequence: TGTGCCTGGAGTGTACGAAGGGAAAGTGGCTACACCTTC. This translates into CAWSVRRESGYTF.

The rearrangement links TRBV7-6 to TRBJ2-7; a weak D match, TRBD1 (8 bases). V was clipped by 5 bases and J by 0 bases, with 17 bases between them. Germline CDR1 reads SGHVS; CDR2 reads FNYEAQ. The CDR3 covers 16 residues. The CDR3 spells CASSPLQGDYSYEQYF. The CDR3 coding sequence is TGTGCCAGCAGCCCGCTACAGGGGGACTACTCCTACGAGCAGTACTTC. The full variable domain, rest sourced from reference TRBV7-6 and TRBJ2-7, is GAGVSQSPRYKVTKRGQDVALRCDPISGHVSLYWYRQALGQGPEFLTYFNYEAQQDKSGLPNDRFSAERPEGSISTLTIQRTEQRDSAMYRCASSPLQGDYSYEQYFGPGTRLTVT.

This chain links TRBV6-6 with TRBJ2-1; D remains ambiguous. Germline loops: CDR1 MNHNY, CDR2 SVGAGI (reference sequence). Trimming left V 1 base short and J 8 bases short, with 9 bases between. The CDR3 is made up of 13 amino acids. CDR3 amino acids: CASSYLRGDEQFF. In nucleotides, the CDR3 is TGTGCCAGCAGTTACTTAAGAGGAGATGAGCAGTTCTTC.

This clone was seen only once. The gene calls are TRBV5-6 and TRBJ1-6, with D hard to call. Trimming cost V 1 base and J 14 bases, with 22 bases left between them. The CDR3 has 16 amino acids. Per the germline V gene, CDR1 is SGHDT and CDR2 is YYEEEE. CDR3 protein: CASSLLVLEPGLALHF. The DNA for the CDR3 is TGTGCCAGCAGCTTGCTGGTCTTGGAGCCCGGATTGGCCCTCCACTTT.

To note about this clone: Germline and junction disagree at one end, which may indicate a read error. The chain recombines TRBV2 with TRBJ1-2; D uncertain. The germline V gene has CDR1 SNHLY and CDR2 FYNNEI. CDR3 size: 12 residues. The CDR3 loop reads CAISPVGDGYTF. The CDR3 bases are TGTGCCATCAGTCCCGTAGGTGATGGCTACACCTTC.

J is TRBJ2-7 and V is TRBV9; TRBD1 aligns across 7 bases. Germline V gene lookup returns CDR1 SGDLS and CDR2 YYNGEE. V lost 4 bases, J lost 5 bases, and 9 bases stayed unmatched. CDR3 length: 14 amino acids. In DNA, the CDR3 is TGTGCCAGCAGCCCCACAGGGGTAGCCCACGAGCAGTACTTC. Its translation: CASSPTGVAHEQYF. The full variable domain, its missing parts supplied by reference TRBV9 and TRBJ2-7, is DSGVTQTPKHLITATGQRVTLRCSPRSGDLSVYWYQQSLDQGLQFLIQYYNGEERAKGNILERFSAQQFPDLHSELNLSSLELGDSALYFCASSPTGVAHEQYFGPGTRLTVT.

This sequence joins TRBV28 and TRBJ2-6; D remains unclear. V shed 6 bases and J shed 0 bases, with 9 bases lying between them. Germline loops: CDR1 MDHEN, CDR2 SYDVKM. This CDR3 contains 15 residues. The chain's CDR3 is CASSITGSGANVLTF. The CDR3 DNA follows: TGTGCCAGCAGCATCACCGGCTCTGGGGCCAACGTCCTGACTTTC.

The chain combines TRBV7-2 with TRBJ1-2; the match to TRBD1 covers 8 bases. The junction had 2 bases not matched to a gene; V was cut back by 2 bases and J by 3 bases. Germline V CDR1 and CDR2: SGHTA, FQGNSA. The CDR3 has 14 amino acids. The CDR3 coding sequence is TGTGCCAGCAGCTTAATGACAGGGGACTATGGCTACACCTTC. Its translation is CASSLMTGDYGYTF.

The chain employs TRBV19 and TRBJ2-1, with a weak D call TRBD2 (6 bases). The germline CDR1 and CDR2 sequences are LNHDA and SQIVND (reference sequence). This CDR3 is 14 amino acids long. V lost 4 bases and J lost 5, with 12 bases in between. As DNA, the CDR3 is TGTGCCAGTAGTACCCCGGGACTTAACAATGAGCAGTTCTTC. This translates into CASSTPGLNNEQFF. Variable domain in full (rest from reference TRBV19 and TRBJ2-1): DGGITQSPKYLFRKEGQNVTLSCEQNLNHDAMYWYRQDPGQGLRLIYYSQIVNDFQKGDIAEGYSVSREKKESFPLTVTSAQKNPTAFYLCASSTPGLNNEQFFGPGTRLTVL.

The J gene is TRBJ1-1, the V gene TRBV30; the D is unclear. Trimming left V 0 bases short and J 10 bases short, with 9 bases between. Germline V lookup: CDR1 GTSNPN, CDR2 SVGIG (reference sequence). CDR3 length: 11 amino acids. CDR3: CAWSVRIGAFF. In DNA, the CDR3 is TGTGCCTGGAGTGTCCGAATCGGAGCTTTCTTT.

The V and J genes are TRBV6-6 and TRBJ2-7; TRBD2 matches at 10 bases. In germline, CDR1 is MNHNY, CDR2 SVGAGI (reference sequence). The CDR3 extends over 12 amino acids. Trimming took 6 bases from V and 5 from J; bases not matched to a gene: 1. DNA for the CDR3: TGTGCCAGCAGCGGGACTAGCGACGAGCAGTACTTC. Its protein is CASSGTSDEQYF.

V gene TRBV28 combines with J gene TRBJ1-5; 7 bases are a match to TRBD1. Germline V lookup: CDR1 MDHEN, CDR2 SYDVKM. V lost 5 bases to trimming and J lost 5 bases; unmatched junction nucleotides: 6. CDR3 length: 14 amino acids. CDR3 sequence: CASSQTGLYQPQHF. As DNA, the CDR3 is TGTGCCAGCAGTCAGACAGGGCTTTATCAGCCCCAGCATTTT.

V is TRBV29-1 and J is TRBJ1-1; tentative D call: TRBD1 (6 bases). The CDR3 runs 13 residues. Trimming pared 5 bases from V and 0 bases from J, leaving 10 bases between. Germline values: CDR1 SQVTM, CDR2 ANQGSEA. In nucleotides, the CDR3 is TGCAGCGTTAGGGGGTGGATGAACACTGAAGCTTTCTTT. Translating gives CSVRGWMNTEAFF.

The CDR3, as DNA: TGTGCCAGCAGCCAAGAGGGGGGTACCCAGTACTTC. This gives the protein CASSQEGGTQYF. The rearrangement joins TRBV14 to TRBJ2-5; D might be TRBD2 (6 bases). Between the trimmed V and J ends, which lost 0 bases and 8 bases, there was a span of 7 bases. This CDR3 contains 12 residues. CDR1 and CDR2 (germline): SGHDN, FVKESK.

The V and J genes are TRBV27 and TRBJ1-6; possibly TRBD1 for D (6 bases). The germline V gene has CDR1 MNHEY and CDR2 SMNVEV (reference sequence). With 6 bases removed from V and 4 bases from J, the gap between germline ends came to 16 bases. This CDR3 contains 16 residues. The CDR3 reads CASRPPGTNYNSPLHF. CDR3 nucleotides: TGTGCCAGCAGACCCCCCGGGACAAATTATAATTCACCCCTCCACTTT.

The CDR3: CASRLLAGGEQYF. DNA for the CDR3: TGTGCCAGCAGACTACTAGCGGGGGGCGAGCAGTACTTC. The chain links TRBV6-6 to TRBJ2-7, with 12 bases matching TRBD2. J lost 6 bases, V lost 6 bases, and 3 bases had no gene match. This CDR3 comprises 13 residues. Germline CDR1 reads MNHNY; CDR2 reads SVGAGI (reference sequence).

The CDR3 loop is CAWSVMVRTYGYTF. Here the CDR3 DNA reads TGTGCCTGGAGTGTAATGGTCAGAACCTATGGCTACACCTTC. This chain connects TRBV30 to TRBJ1-2, with no clear D. The ends were cut back, 0 bases at V and 4 bases at J, with 12 bases in the middle. Germline lookup yields CDR1 GTSNPN and CDR2 SVGIG (reference sequence). The CDR3 is 14 residues long.

This clone was seen a single time. CDR3 sequence reads: CASSVSRGQETQYF. Here the CDR3 DNA reads TGTGCCAGCAGTGTCTCCCGGGGACAAGAGACCCAGTACTTC. This chain links TRBV6-1 with TRBJ2-5; D is perhaps TRBD2 (5 bases). Per germline, CDR1 MNHNS and CDR2 SASEGT. The CDR3 is made up of 14 amino acids. V was shortened by 4 bases and J by 2 bases, with 11 bases between the two germline ends.

The CDR3 region is CASPQRENTGELFF. The CDR3 DNA reads TGTGCCAGCCCCCAGCGAGAAAACACCGGGGAGCTGTTTTTT. The chain links TRBV7-9 to TRBJ2-2, with no clear D. CDR1 is SEHNR and CDR2 is FQNEAQ in the germline V gene (reference sequence). Trimming shortened V by 8 bases and J by 2 bases, and 12 bases separated the two germline ends. This CDR3 region has 14 residues. The full variable domain, completed using reference TRBV7-9 and TRBJ2-2, is DTGVSQNPRHKITKRGQNVTFRCDPISEHNRLYWYRQTLGQGPEFLTYFQNEAQLEKSRLLSDRFSAERPKGSFSTLEIQRTEQGDSAMYLCASPQRENTGELFFGEGSRLTVL.

The J gene is TRBJ2-3, the V gene TRBV6-5; a weak D match, TRBD1 (5 bases). Between the trimmed V and J ends, which lost 4 bases and 2 bases, there was a span of 7 bases. This CDR3 has 13 amino acids. Germline CDR1 MNHEY, CDR2 SVGAGI. CDR3 DNA: TGTGCCAGCAGTTTGACAGACACAGATACGCAGTATTTT. This encodes CASSLTDTDTQYF.

The chain joins TRBV6-5 to TRBJ2-1; D is possibly TRBD1 (6 bases). Germline V gene lookup returns CDR1 MNHEY and CDR2 SVGAGI. This CDR3 has 12 amino acids. Trimming took off 7 bases at V and 7 bases at J, with 11 bases between the two ends. DNA of the CDR3: TGTGCCAGCAATAAGGGGGTGAATGAGCAGTTCTTC. Translated: CASNKGVNEQFF.

The chain combines TRBV27 with TRBJ1-3; 7 bases match TRBD1. This CDR3 is 13 amino acids long. J was trimmed by 2 bases and V by 8 bases; bases with no gene match: 3. Germline CDR1 and CDR2: MNHEY and SMNVEV (reference sequence). CDR3 nucleotide sequence: TGTGCCAGCGGGACAGTGCCTGGAAACACCATATATTTT. The encoded protein is CASGTVPGNTIYF.

The V and J genes are TRBV30 and TRBJ1-1, with D hard to call. The CDR3 consists of 14 residues. Trimming cost V 0 bases and J 2 bases, with 10 bases left between them. CDR1 and CDR2 (germline): GTSNPN, SVGIG (reference sequence). This CDR3 reads CAWSVTRYNTEAFF. In DNA, the CDR3 is TGTGCCTGGAGTGTGACCAGATATAACACTGAAGCTTTCTTT.

The chain recombines TRBV18 with TRBJ1-4, with 8 bases matching TRBD1. Trimming took 3 bases from V and 8 from J; bases not matched to a gene: 8. This CDR3 contains 15 residues. The germline V gene encodes CDR1 KGHSH and CDR2 LQKENI. The CDR3 DNA reads TGTGCCAGCTCACCCTCGGGACAGGACGGCGAAAAACTGTTTTTT. The encoded protein is CASSPSGQDGEKLFF.